What follows are 5 T cell receptor beta chains derived from one specimen sequenced in a study of T cell responses to AZD1222 COVID-19 vaccine. TCRdb's table, derived via immunoSEQ multiplex PCR, lists solely in-frame clones and lacks some. The profile shows 75,000 to 100,000 clones, 70% to 90% of them singletons. Specimen: peripheral blood, collected on day 0 of AZD1222 vaccination. The receptors shown here come from an adult in good health.

This sequence joins TRBV7-3 and TRBJ1-1; the D gene is possibly TRBD1 (5 bases). The length of the CDR3 is 13 residues. The germline V and J ends were trimmed by 5 bases and 4 bases, with 11 bases remaining between them. CDR1 is SGHTA and CDR2 is FQGTGA in the germline V gene. Written as DNA, the CDR3 is TGTGCCAGCAGCACGCAGGGCAGCACTGAAGCTTTCTTT. Encoded protein: CASSTQGSTEAFF.

This clone came up a few times. The chain joins TRBV5-4 to TRBJ2-1; D is unclear. CDR1 and CDR2 from the germline V gene are SGHNT and YYREEE (reference sequence). The ends were cut back, 1 base at V and 4 bases at J, with 9 bases in the middle. The CDR3 runs 14 residues. The CDR3 nucleotides read TGTGCCAGCAGCTTGAAAGACGGGTACAATGAGCAGTTCTTC. As protein: CASSLKDGYNEQFF.

The chain carries TRBV4-3 and TRBJ2-7; 7 bases match TRBD2. V dropped 0 bases and J dropped 3; count of bases not matched to a gene: 8. The CDR3 spans 16 residues. Per germline, CDR1 LGHNA and CDR2 YSLEER. The CDR3 loop is CASSQDQASGVYEQYF. CDR3 coding DNA: TGCGCCAGCAGCCAAGATCAAGCTAGCGGTGTCTACGAGCAGTACTTC.

The chain has TRBV11-2 and TRBJ2-3; perhaps TRBD2 as D (5 bases). Germline V gives CDR1 SGHAT, CDR2 FQNNGV. The CDR3 has 12 residues. V lost 8 bases and J lost 1, with 7 bases in between. The CDR3 protein is CASLRGTDTQYF. The CDR3 region has the DNA TGTGCCAGCTTGCGGGGCACAGATACGCAGTATTTT. The variable domain in full, completed from reference TRBV11-2 and TRBJ2-3, reads EAGVAQSPRYKIIEKRQSVAFWCNPISGHATLYWYQQILGQGPKLLIQFQNNGVVDDSQLPKDRFSAERLKGVDSTLKIQPAKLEDSAVYLCASLRGTDTQYFGPGTRLTVL.

The chain has TRBV13 and TRBJ2-3; TRBD1 agrees at 8 bases. Germline CDR1 PRHDT, CDR2 FYEKMQ (reference sequence). V was pared by 0 bases and J by 2 bases, with 1 base of the junction left unmatched. CDR3 size: 15 residues. The CDR3 nucleotides read TGTGCCAGCAGCTTAGGGGACAGGGACACAGATACGCAGTATTTT. Translation gives CASSLGDRDTDTQYF. Combining the CDR3 with reference TRBV13 and TRBJ2-3 gives the whole variable domain AAGVIQSPRHLIKEKRETATLKCYPIPRHDTVYWYQQGPGQDPQFLISFYEKMQSDKGSIPDRFSAQQFSDYHSELNMSSLELGDSALYFCASSLGDRDTDTQYFGPGTRLTVL.